The 29 T cell receptor beta chains below come from one sample, sequenced in a study of blood T cell repertoires in COVID-19. Assay: immunoSEQ multiplex PCR; the TCRdb copy retains only in-frame clones and omits some. The data show a few hundred thousand clones, 84% seen once. What was sequenced was peripheral blood. The receptors were gathered from a human donor in a cohort sampled during active COVID-19.

The rearrangement links TRBV5-5 to TRBJ2-5, with 11 bases lining up with TRBD1. The CDR3 consists of 15 residues. Trimming removed 3 bases from V and 5 bases from J; junction bases left unmatched: 6. Germline assignment: CDR1 SGHKS and CDR2 YYEKEE (reference sequence). This CDR3 is CASSSRDRGSETQYF. DNA for the CDR3: TGTGCCAGCAGCTCCCGGGACAGGGGGTCTGAGACCCAGTACTTC.

The genes are TRBV2 and TRBJ2-2; 9 bases agree with TRBD1. The CDR3 is made up of 14 amino acids. Trimming removed 7 bases from V and 7 bases from J; junction bases left unmatched: 7. Looked up from germline, CDR1 is SNHLY and CDR2 is FYNNEI. The CDR3 DNA sequence: TGTGCCAGCAACGAGGACAGGGGTGGCGGGGAGCTGTTTTTT. Amino acid sequence: CASNEDRGGGELFF.

The chain has TRBV5-1 and TRBJ2-7, with D possibly being TRBD2 (6 bases). Looked up from germline, CDR1 is SGHRS and CDR2 is YFSETQ. The ends were cut back, 2 bases at V and 6 bases at J, with 15 bases in the middle. There are 14 residues in the CDR3. CDR3 coding DNA: TGCGCCAGCAGCTTCGGGGGACCCTCTGGCGAGCAGTACTTC. This sequence encodes CASSFGGPSGEQYF.

The J gene is TRBJ2-7, the V gene TRBV2; 11 nucleotides agree with TRBD2. Germline CDR1 and CDR2: SNHLY and FYNNEI. CDR3 length: 15 amino acids. J was trimmed by 9 bases and V by 11 bases; bases with no gene match: 18. Written as DNA, the CDR3 is TGTGCCGGATCCACTAGCGGGAGCATGCAAGGTGGGCAGTACTTC. Translating gives CAGSTSGSMQGGQYF.

V is TRBV6-5 and J is TRBJ2-1, with 7 bases lining up with TRBD2. Germline values: CDR1 MNHEY, CDR2 SVGAGI. The CDR3 contains 14 residues. Unmatched junction bases numbered 6, after V lost 5 bases and J lost 5 bases. Here the CDR3 reads CASSRVAGNNEQFF. The CDR3 coding sequence is TGTGCCAGCAGTCGGGTAGCGGGTAACAATGAGCAGTTCTTC.

The V and J genes are TRBV3-1 (or the pseudogene TRBV3-2) and TRBJ2-7; TRBD1 is a possible D gene (6 bases). Trimming cost V 1 base and J 2 bases, with 15 bases left between them. Germline V gives CDR1 LGHDT, CDR2 YNNKEL (reference sequence). The length of the CDR3 is 16 residues. CDR3 in amino acids: CASSQGPSGTTYEQYF. As DNA, the CDR3 is TGTGCCAGCAGCCAAGGCCCCTCCGGGACAACCTACGAGCAGTACTTC.

V and J are TRBV10-1 and TRBJ2-5, with D maybe TRBD1 (6 bases). Trimming stripped 5 bases from V and 0 bases from J, with 10 bases between. This CDR3 region has 14 residues. Germline V gene data show CDR1 as WNHNN and CDR2 as SYGVQD (reference sequence). The CDR3 here is CASSHGTYQETQYF. The DNA for the CDR3 is TGCGCCAGCAGTCACGGGACATACCAAGAGACCCAGTACTTC.

This clone came up once. The V call is TRBV5-1, the J call TRBJ2-6; D possibly corresponds to TRBD1 (5 bases). V was cut by 4 bases and J by 0 bases, with 8 bases left in between. The CDR3 runs 15 residues. CDR1 is SGHRS, CDR2 YFSETQ, per germline. The CDR3 region is CASSIQGSGANVLTF. The CDR3 DNA sequence: TGCGCCAGCAGCATTCAGGGCTCTGGGGCCAACGTCCTGACTTTC.

The chain is built from TRBV2 and TRBJ2-7; 8 bases agree with TRBD1. The CDR3 contains 14 residues. The V gene's germline CDR1 is SNHLY and CDR2 FYNNEI. V was pared by 6 bases and J by 3 bases, with 7 bases of the junction left unmatched. CDR3 amino acids: CASSRDRGDYEQYF. The DNA for the CDR3 is TGTGCCAGCAGCCGAGACAGGGGTGACTACGAGCAGTACTTC.

The chain carries TRBV2 and TRBJ1-5; 9 nucleotides agree with TRBD1. The V and J ends lost 7 bases and 4 bases, in that order; junction bases with no gene match: 14. Germline values: CDR1 SNHLY, CDR2 FYNNEI. The CDR3 totals 17 residues. The CDR3 protein is CASTLRVGTGLNQPQHF. The DNA of the CDR3 is TGTGCCAGCACCCTTCGGGTGGGGACAGGGTTAAATCAGCCCCAGCATTTT.

The J gene is TRBJ1-2, the V gene TRBV9; D call uncertain. The V gene's germline CDR1 is SGDLS and CDR2 YYNGEE. The CDR3 totals 14 residues. The ends were cut back, 4 bases at V and 0 bases at J, with 10 bases in the middle. The CDR3 DNA reads as TGTGCCAGCAGCTCCGGTAGCGCTAACTATGGCTACACCTTC. Protein product: CASSSGSANYGYTF.

CDR3: CASSAQGPYGYTF. Written as DNA, the CDR3 is TGTGCCAGCAGCGCCCAGGGTCCCTATGGCTACACCTTC. The chain has TRBV7-2 and TRBJ1-2, with D perhaps TRBD1 (5 bases). This CDR3 is 13 amino acids long. The V end was cut by 5 bases, the J end by 4 bases, with 11 bases between. Per germline, CDR1 SGHTA and CDR2 FQGNSA.

The CDR3 is CASSYRDSLYGYTF. CDR3 in DNA: TGTGCCAGCAGTTACCGGGACAGTCTCTATGGCTACACCTTC. The chain joins TRBV6-5 to TRBJ1-2; TRBD1 matches 7 bases. Trimming took 2 bases from V and 4 from J; bases not matched to a gene: 4. Germline V lookup: CDR1 MNHEY, CDR2 SVGAGI. This CDR3 spans 14 amino acids.

The CDR3, as DNA: TGTGCCAGCAGTTACACAGTGAACACTGAAGCTTTCTTT. As protein: CASSYTVNTEAFF. The chain links TRBV12-3 or TRBV12-4 to TRBJ1-1; D remains unclear. V lost 4 bases, J lost 0 bases, and 6 bases lay in between. This CDR3 spans 13 amino acids.

The rearrangement uses TRBV5-1 and TRBJ1-2; tentative D call: TRBD1 (5 bases). Germline V CDR1 and CDR2: SGHRS, YFSETQ. This CDR3 has 13 residues. Between the trimmed V and J ends, which lost 4 bases and 10 bases, there was a span of 17 bases. CDR3 residues: CASSPAAAGPYTF. The CDR3 DNA is TGCGCCAGCAGCCCGGCCGCGGCAGGGCCCTACACCTTC.

This chain connects TRBV18 to TRBJ1-2; no definite D call. V was trimmed by 3 bases and J by 5 bases, leaving 13 bases between them. Germline-derived CDR1 and CDR2 are KGHSH and LQKENI. This CDR3 region has 14 residues. The CDR3 DNA is TGTGCCAGCTCACCGACTACAGAGCAATATGGCTACACCTTC. This codes for CASSPTTEQYGYTF.

The genes are TRBV25-1 and TRBJ2-7; TRBD1 matches at 9 bases. Trimming cost V 2 bases and J 5 bases; bases outside gene matches: 7. The length of the CDR3 is 15 residues. Germline-derived CDR1 and CDR2 are MGHDK and SYGVNS. CDR3 protein: CASSEGGTGRHEQYF. The DNA of the CDR3 is TGTGCCAGCAGTGAAGGTGGGACAGGGAGACACGAGCAGTACTTC.

A remark on this clone: Other DNA sequences within the sample encode an identical CDR3. The gene calls are TRBV5-5 and TRBJ1-5, with TRBD1 as a possible D gene (5 bases). The CDR3 loop spans 14 amino acids. Germline CDR1 is SGHKS and CDR2 is YYEKEE (reference sequence). The germline V and J ends were trimmed by 2 bases and 1 base, with 7 bases remaining between them. CDR3 sequence: CASSLRGSNQPQHF. Here the CDR3 DNA reads TGTGCCAGCAGCTTACGGGGGAGCAATCAGCCCCAGCATTTT.

The chain links TRBV27 to TRBJ1-1; no firm D call. Trimming pared 3 bases from V and 4 bases from J, leaving 9 bases between. This CDR3 comprises 13 residues. Germline V gene sequence: CDR1 MNHEY, CDR2 SMNVEV (reference sequence). CDR3 residues: CASSFTGITEAFF. Written as DNA, the CDR3 is TGTGCCAGCAGTTTCACGGGAATCACTGAAGCTTTCTTT.

The chain carries TRBV7-8 and TRBJ2-7; 14 bases are shared with TRBD2. Germline assignment: CDR1 SGHVS and CDR2 FQNEAQ. J gave up 2 bases and V 3 bases, and 9 bases lay outside the gene matches. The CDR3 totals 18 residues. The CDR3 coding sequence is TGTGCCAGCAGCTTTAGACTAGCGGGGGGGACTAATACCTACGAGCAGTACTTC. Its protein product is CASSFRLAGGTNTYEQYF.

The chain joins TRBV5-1 to TRBJ2-1; TRBD2 might be the D (6 bases). Germline V gene lookup returns CDR1 SGHRS and CDR2 YFSETQ. The CDR3 runs to 15 residues. The V end was cut by 3 bases, the J end by 6 bases, with 16 bases between. The CDR3 spells CASSSSPGTPNEQFF. The CDR3 nucleotides read TGCGCCAGCAGCTCATCACCCGGGACTCCCAATGAGCAGTTCTTC. The full variable domain, with the rest looked up from reference TRBV5-1 and TRBJ2-1, is KAGVTQTPRYLIKTRGQQVTLSCSPISGHRSVSWYQQTPGQGLQFLFEYFSETQRNKGNFPGRFSGRQFSNSRSEMNVSTLELGDSALYLCASSSSPGTPNEQFFGPGTRLTVL.

This clone was counted between two and nine times. This chain links TRBV25-1 with TRBJ2-2; no reliable D call. Germline V gene sequence: CDR1 MGHDK, CDR2 SYGVNS. The CDR3 covers 12 residues. Trimming took 3 bases from V and 7 from J, leaving 6 bases between them. CDR3 in DNA: TGTGCCAGCAGTGACTTAATCGGGGAGCTGTTTTTT. It translates to CASSDLIGELFF.

The V call is TRBV18, the J call TRBJ2-7; D not resolved. Trimming left V 2 bases short and J 3 bases short, with 8 bases between. The CDR3 length is 13 residues. Germline-derived CDR1 and CDR2 are KGHSH and LQKENI. The CDR3 spells CASSPTELYEQYF. The CDR3 DNA is TGTGCCAGCTCACCAACTGAACTCTACGAGCAGTACTTC.

In this sample, this clone turned up a few times. The chain recombines TRBV16 with TRBJ2-7, with 14 bases fitting TRBD2. The germline gives CDR1 KGHSY, CDR2 FQNENV. The CDR3 is 15 amino acids. The J segment lost 3 bases and the V segment lost 4 bases, leaving 2 bases of the junction unmatched. The CDR3 spells CASSPGLAGVYEQYF. In nucleotides, the CDR3 is TGTGCCAGCAGCCCGGGACTAGCGGGAGTCTACGAGCAGTACTTC.

The chain carries TRBV20-1 and TRBJ2-5, with D unresolved. Trimming took off 4 bases at V and 4 bases at J, with 7 bases between the two ends. CDR3 length: 11 residues. CDR1 is DFQATT and CDR2 is SNEGSKA in the germline V gene (reference sequence). The CDR3 DNA reads as TGCAGTGCTACCCTTTTAGAGACCCAGTACTTC. Protein: CSATLLETQYF.

The chain links TRBV5-1 to TRBJ2-1; 8 bases line up with TRBD1. Germline V lookup: CDR1 SGHRS, CDR2 YFSETQ. This CDR3 is 16 amino acids long. J was trimmed by 0 bases and V by 2 bases; bases with no gene match: 4. CDR3: CASSFRTGSSYNEQFF. The DNA of the CDR3 is TGCGCCAGCAGCTTTAGGACAGGGAGCTCCTACAATGAGCAGTTCTTC.

The chain links TRBV1 to TRBJ1-6. TRBV1 is marked as a pseudogene. This CDR3 is 17 amino acids long. The CDR3 DNA reads TGCACCAGCAGCCTCTCGCGAACGAGCTCCTATAATTCACCCCTCCACTTT. Protein product: CTSSLSRTSSYNSPLHF.

V is TRBV2 and J is TRBJ2-5; D remains unclear. Germline CDR1 SNHLY, CDR2 FYNNEI. V shed 2 bases and J shed 4 bases, with 5 bases lying between them. This CDR3 spans 12 amino acids. CDR3 amino acids: CASSEHGETQYF. CDR3 DNA sequence: TGTGCCAGCAGTGAACACGGAGAGACCCAGTACTTC. Based on the CDR3 plus reference TRBV2 and TRBJ2-5, the full variable domain is EPEVTQTPSHQVTQMGQEVILRCVPISNHLYFYWYRQILGQKVEFLVSFYNNEISEKSEIFDDQFSVERPDGSNFTLKIRSTKLEDSAMYFCASSEHGETQYFGPGTRLLVL.

V usage is TRBV4-1 and J usage is TRBJ2-5; D uncertain. Looked up from germline, CDR1 is MGHRA and CDR2 is YSYEKL. V shed 1 base and J shed 1 base, with 10 bases lying between them. The CDR3 runs to 15 residues. The CDR3 coding sequence is TGCGCCAGCAGCCAAGTTGGGCTACCCCAAGAGACCCAGTACTTC. Translated, it gives CASSQVGLPQETQYF.